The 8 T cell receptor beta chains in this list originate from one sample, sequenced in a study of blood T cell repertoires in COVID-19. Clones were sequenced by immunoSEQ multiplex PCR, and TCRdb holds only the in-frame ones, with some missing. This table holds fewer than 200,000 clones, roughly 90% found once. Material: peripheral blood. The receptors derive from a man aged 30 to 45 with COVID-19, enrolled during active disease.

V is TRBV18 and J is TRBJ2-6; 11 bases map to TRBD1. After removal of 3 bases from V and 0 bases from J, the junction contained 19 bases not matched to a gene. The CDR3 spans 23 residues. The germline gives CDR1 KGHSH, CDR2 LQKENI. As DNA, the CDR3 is TGTGCCAGCTCACCGGGACAGGGGGTGATCCCGCAACCTAGTTTCTCTGGGGCCAACGTCCTGACTTTC. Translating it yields CASSPGQGVIPQPSFSGANVLTF.

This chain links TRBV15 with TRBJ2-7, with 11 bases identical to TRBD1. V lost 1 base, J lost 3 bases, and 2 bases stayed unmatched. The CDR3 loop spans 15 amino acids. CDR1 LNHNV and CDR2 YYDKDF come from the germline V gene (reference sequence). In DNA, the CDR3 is TGTGCCACCAGCAGAGCTGGGACAGGGGGCTACGAGCAGTACTTC. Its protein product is CATSRAGTGGYEQYF.

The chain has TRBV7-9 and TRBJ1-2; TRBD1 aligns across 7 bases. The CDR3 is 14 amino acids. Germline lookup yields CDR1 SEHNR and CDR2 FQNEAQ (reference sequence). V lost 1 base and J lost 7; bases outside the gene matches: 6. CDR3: CASSLERTGVGYTF. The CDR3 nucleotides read TGTGCCAGCAGCTTAGAGAGGACAGGCGTTGGCTACACCTTC.

The DNA for the CDR3 is TGTGCCAGCAGCGTAGACGGGAGGGCCGCGGTTGGAGAGACCCAGTACTTC. This translates into CASSVDGRAAVGETQYF. The chain couples TRBV9 to TRBJ2-5; 8 bases are a match to TRBD2. This CDR3 is built from 17 residues. Germline-derived CDR1 and CDR2 are SGDLS and YYNGEE. The V gene end was trimmed by 0 bases and the J gene end by 4 bases; junction bases not matched to a gene: 11.

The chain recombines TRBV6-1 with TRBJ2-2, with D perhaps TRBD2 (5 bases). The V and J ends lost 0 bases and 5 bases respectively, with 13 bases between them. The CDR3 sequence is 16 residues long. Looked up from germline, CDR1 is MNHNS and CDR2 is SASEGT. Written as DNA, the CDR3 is TGTGCCAGCAGTGAAGCTGCGACTATGGTAACCGGGGAGCTGTTTTTT. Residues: CASSEAATMVTGELFF.

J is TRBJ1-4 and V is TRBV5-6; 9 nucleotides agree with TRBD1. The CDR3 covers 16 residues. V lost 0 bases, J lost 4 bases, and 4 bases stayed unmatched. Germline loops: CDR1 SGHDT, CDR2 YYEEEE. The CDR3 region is CASSLGGTGSNEKLFF. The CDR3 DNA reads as TGTGCCAGCAGCTTGGGCGGGACAGGGAGTAATGAAAAACTGTTTTTT. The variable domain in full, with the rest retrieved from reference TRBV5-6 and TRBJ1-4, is DAGVTQSPTHLIKTRGQQVTLRCSPKSGHDTVSWYQQALGQGPQFIFQYYEEEERQRGNFPDRFSGHQFPNYSSELNVNALLLGDSALYLCASSLGGTGSNEKLFFGSGTQLSVL.

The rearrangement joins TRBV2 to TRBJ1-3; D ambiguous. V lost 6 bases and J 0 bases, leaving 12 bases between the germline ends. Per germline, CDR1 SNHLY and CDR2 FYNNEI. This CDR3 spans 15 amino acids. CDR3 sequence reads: CASSRGSRSGNTIYF. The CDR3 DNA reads TGTGCCAGCAGCCGAGGGTCCCGCTCTGGAAACACCATATATTTT.

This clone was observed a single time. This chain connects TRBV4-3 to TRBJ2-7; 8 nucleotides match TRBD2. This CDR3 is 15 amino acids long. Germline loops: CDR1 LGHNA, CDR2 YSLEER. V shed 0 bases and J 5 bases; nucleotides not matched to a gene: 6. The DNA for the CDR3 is TGCGCCAGCAGCCAAGAACTCGGGGGGGCCGACGAGCAGTACTTC. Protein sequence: CASSQELGGADEQYF.